This is a list of T cell receptor beta chains from one sample in a study of cytotoxic CD8 clonotypes in ibrutinib-treated CLL. Sequencing was performed with immunoSEQ multiplex PCR; in TCRdb, only in-frame clones are kept and a portion is missing. This sample yields more than 300,000 clones, of which almost 80% are seen a single time; 6.5% to 8.5% belongs to the top ten. The sample was PBMCs, taken before ibrutinib treatment. The receptors here all came from a human donor with chronic lymphocytic leukemia. The CDR3 runs from the conserved cysteine through the conserved F or W. Each record gives: clone size, D gene, V gene, J gene, CDR3 length, CDR3 DNA, CDR3 protein. A D gene is named only where the DNA matches it firmly. Rows may omit the clone size; those that give it use once, few, many or a size class.

.	.	TRBV5-6	TRBJ2-3	16	TGTGCCAGCAGCTCAAAACAGGGCTGGTGGACAGATACGCAGTATTTT	CASSSKQGWWTDTQYF
.	.	TRBV28	TRBJ2-5	15	TGTGCCAGCAGTTTTCAGACGGTCGTACAAGAGACCCAGTACTTC	CASSFQTVVQETQYF
.	.	TRBV30	TRBJ2-1	15	TGTGCCTGGAGTGTAACAGGTCTTCTTGGGGATGAGCAGTTCTTC	CAWSVTGLLGDEQFF
.	.	TRBV5-6	TRBJ1-4	16	TGTGCCAGCAGCCCGAAGACAGTCGCTACTAATGAAAAACTGTTTTTT	CASSPKTVATNEKLFF
.	.	TRBV9	TRBJ1-2	13	TGTGCCAGCAGCACCCGGACAGACGATGGCTACACCTTC	CASSTRTDDGYTF
.	.	TRBV4-2	TRBJ1-2	15	TGTGCCAGCAGCCAAGGCAGCCCTACTTATTATGGCTACACCTTC	CASSQGSPTYYGYTF
few	.	TRBV10-2	TRBJ1-1	14	TGCGCCAGCAGCGGGTTAGGCCCGGGAACTGAAGCTTTCTTT	CASSGLGPGTEAFF
.	.	TRBV25-1	TRBJ2-5	15	TGTGCCAGCAGTAAGGGTTTTGGAACCCAAGAGACCCAGTACTTC	CASSKGFGTQETQYF
.	.	TRBV9	TRBJ1-5	16	TGTGCCAGCAGCTCAAGGGAGCAGATAAGCAATCAGCCCCAGCATTTT	CASSSREQISNQPQHF
once	.	TRBV5-1	TRBJ1-4	14	TGCGCCAGCAGCTTTTCCGGGATTATTGGAAAACTGTTTTTT	CASSFSGIIGKLFF
.	TRBD2	TRBV9	TRBJ2-7	14	TGTGCCAGCAGCGCAGGGACTAGCGGCTACGAGCAGTACTTC	CASSAGTSGYEQYF
.	TRBD1	TRBV30	TRBJ2-7	12	TGTGCCGGACAGGGGGCCTCCTACGAGCAGTACTTC	CAGQGASYEQYF
once	.	TRBV2	TRBJ2-7	13	TGTGCCAGCGCCCAGGCTCCTACCTACGAGCAGTACTTC	CASAQAPTYEQYF
.	TRBD2	TRBV5-1	TRBJ2-7	14	TGCGCCAGCAGCTGGGGCGGGACTACCTACGAGCAGTACTTC	CASSWGGTTYEQYF
.	TRBD2	TRBV6-5	TRBJ2-7	14	TGTGCCAGCAGTTATGGCGGGAGGGCCTACGAGCAGTACTTC	CASSYGGRAYEQYF
.	TRBD2	TRBV5-4	TRBJ2-7	17	TGTGCCAGCAGCGGGCCGGGACTAGCGGAGAGCTCCTACGAGCAGTACTTC	CASSGPGLAESSYEQYF
.	TRBD2	TRBV5-4	TRBJ2-2	15	TGTGCCAGCAGCTTGGGTGCGGGAGGCACCGGGGAGCTGTTTTTT	CASSLGAGGTGELFF
.	.	TRBV5-1	TRBJ2-5	16	TGCGCCAGCAGCAAAATGACAGGTACCGCTAGGGAGACCCAGTACTTC	CASSKMTGTARETQYF
.	TRBD1	TRBV6-6	TRBJ1-3	16	TGTGCCAGCAGTTACAGGGACAGGGGTCCTGGAAACACCATATATTTT	CASSYRDRGPGNTIYF
.	TRBD1	TRBV18	TRBJ1-4	16	TGTGCCAGCTCACCACCGTCGCAGGGGGCTTTGGAAAAACTGTTTTTT	CASSPPSQGALEKLFF
once	TRBD2	TRBV30	TRBJ2-1	16	TGTGCCTGGGCGGTAAACGGACTAGCGGGAATGCGTGAGCAGTTCTTC	CAWAVNGLAGMREQFF
.	.	TRBV11-2	TRBJ1-1	13	TGTGCCAGCAGCTTAGATTCACCCGGGGAAGCTTTCTTT	CASSLDSPGEAFF
few	.	TRBV29-1	TRBJ2-7	13	TGCAGCGTCGCTGGGCAGGCAAGCTACGAGCAGTACTTC	CSVAGQASYEQYF
.	.	TRBV5-1	TRBJ1-5	16	TGCGCCAGCAGCTTCTCGCCAGGGGAGATGGGTCAGCCCCAGCATTTT	CASSFSPGEMGQPQHF
once	.	TRBV9	TRBJ2-3	15	TGTGCCAGCAGCGTAGCCAGGGGCATTGCAGATACGCAGTATTTT	CASSVARGIADTQYF
.	.	TRBV29-1	TRBJ2-1	13	TGCAGCGTTGAGTCTGGGGGCATTGGCGAGCAGTTCTTC	CSVESGGIGEQFF
.	.	TRBV23-1	TRBJ1-2	18	TGCGCCAGCAGTCACCCGGGACTTCCTCCTCATAGGGGATATGGCTACACCTTC	CASSHPGLPPHRGYGYTF
once	TRBD2	TRBV6-5	TRBJ2-1	15	TGTGCCAGCAGTCTTAGCGGGAGCGAGTACAATGAGCAGTTCTTC	CASSLSGSEYNEQFF
.	.	TRBV7-2	TRBJ2-7	11	TGTGCCAGCAGCTTAGCGCAAGAGCAGTACTTC	CASSLAQEQYF
few	.	TRBV5-1	TRBJ2-7	12	TGCGCCAGCAGCTTTGAGGGACGGGCGCAGTACTTC	CASSFEGRAQYF
.	TRBD2	TRBV4-2	TRBJ2-1	19	TGTGCCAGCAGCCAAGTCGTGCTACTAGCGGAAGAAATAAGGGGTGAGCAGTTCTTC	CASSQVVLLAEEIRGEQFF
.	.	TRBV28	TRBJ2-5	15	TGTGCCAGCAGTTCCCCGCAGGAATCACAAGAGACCCAGTACTTC	CASSSPQESQETQYF
.	.	TRBV7-2	TRBJ2-3	12	TGTGCCAGCAGAGGAGATTTCGGTACGCAGTATTTT	CASRGDFGTQYF
.	TRBD2	TRBV9	TRBJ2-3	17	TGTGCCAGCAGCGTAAGGGTTCCTAGCGGAGTGGTAGATACGCAGTATTTT	CASSVRVPSGVVDTQYF
.	TRBD1	TRBV6-6	TRBJ2-5	16	TGTGCCAGCAGTTACTCGGGACAGGGGGCAAGTGAGACCCAGTACTTC	CASSYSGQGASETQYF
.	.	TRBV30	TRBJ1-2	16	TGTGCCTGGATCTCCCGATGGGCAGGGGCGAACTATGGCTACACCTTC	CAWISRWAGANYGYTF
.	.	TRBV4-2	TRBJ1-1	16	TGTGCCAGCAGCCAAGAGATGGACGTGTCGGGAACCAAAGCTTTCTTT	CASSQEMDVSGTKAFF
.	.	TRBV4-2	TRBJ2-5	14	TGTGCCAGCAGCCAAGGACTGACCGGGGAGACCCAGTACTTC	CASSQGLTGETQYF
.	.	TRBV19	TRBJ2-7	14	TGTGCCAGTAGCCCCTTCGCGGGTACCTACGAGCAGTACTTC	CASSPFAGTYEQYF
.	.	TRBV6-6	TRBJ1-1	12	TGTGCCAGCAGTAGTATGAACACTGAAGCTTTCTTT	CASSSMNTEAFF
.	TRBD1	TRBV30	TRBJ2-3	15	TGTGCCTGGACCGGGACAGGTGTTCGGACAGATACGCAGTATTTT	CAWTGTGVRTDTQYF
once	.	TRBV5-1	TRBJ2-1	15	TGCGCCAGCAGCTTGGGGCTTAACGTAAACAATGAGCAGTTCTTC	CASSLGLNVNNEQFF
.	.	TRBV9	TRBJ2-7	14	TGTGCCAGCAGCGTAGGGACAGTAGCCTACGAGCAGTACTTC	CASSVGTVAYEQYF
few	TRBD2	TRBV9	TRBJ2-7	17	TGTGCCAGCAGCGTCGGCCCCCGGCCGGCCGGGAGGGGCGAGCAGTACTTC	CASSVGPRPAGRGEQYF
.	.	TRBV7-2	TRBJ2-2	15	TGTGCCAGCAGCCCCTATTTTAGGGGAACCGGGGAGCTGTTTTTT	CASSPYFRGTGELFF
few	.	TRBV30	TRBJ2-3	13	TGTGCCTGGAGTTTGGGAAGCACAGATACGCAGTATTTT	CAWSLGSTDTQYF
.	.	TRBV6-5	TRBJ2-1	13	TGTGCCAGCAGTTCCCCGTTCCCGCAGCGGCAGTTCTTC	CASSSPFPQRQFF
.	.	TRBV18	TRBJ1-5	13	TGTGCCAGCTCACAAGAGGGGGATCAGCCCCAGCATTTT	CASSQEGDQPQHF
once	.	TRBV27	TRBJ2-1	17	TGTGCCAGCAGTTTCGCCCCCGGGACCCGAAGTGGGGATGAGCAGTTCTTC	CASSFAPGTRSGDEQFF
.	TRBD2	TRBV7-9	TRBJ2-7	16	TGTGCCAGCAGCTTAGCTTCTAGCGGCGCTTACGGGGGGCAGTACTTC	CASSLASSGAYGGQYF
.	.	TRBV18	TRBJ2-1	14	TGTGCCAGCTCACCATCCGCGGGATACAATGAGCAGTTCTTC	CASSPSAGYNEQFF
.	.	TRBV30	TRBJ2-7	13	TGTGCCTGGGAGTTGGGAGTCTCCTACGAGCAGTACTTC	CAWELGVSYEQYF
.	.	TRBV4-1	TRBJ2-5	13	TGCGCCAGCAGCCAAGGTGGGAGGGAGACCCAGTACTTC	CASSQGGRETQYF
once	.	TRBV4-2	TRBJ2-3	17	TGTGCCAGCAGCCAAGAACTAGCTCCCCCACACACAGATACGCAGTATTTT	CASSQELAPPHTDTQYF
.	TRBD2	TRBV2	TRBJ2-1	16	TGTGCCAGCAGTGAATTTGGACTAGCGACAAAGAATGAGCAGTTCTTC	CASSEFGLATKNEQFF
.	TRBD1	TRBV5-6	TRBJ2-7	16	TGTGCCAGCAGCTGGGGACAGGGGGATGCCTCCTACGAGCAGTACTTC	CASSWGQGDASYEQYF
few	.	TRBV9	TRBJ2-1	12	TGTGCCAGCAGCCCGTTAAGCAATGAGCAGTTCTTC	CASSPLSNEQFF
.	.	TRBV5-1	TRBJ2-7	14	TGCGCCAGCAGCTTGGGAGCGGACTACTACGAGCAGTACTTC	CASSLGADYYEQYF